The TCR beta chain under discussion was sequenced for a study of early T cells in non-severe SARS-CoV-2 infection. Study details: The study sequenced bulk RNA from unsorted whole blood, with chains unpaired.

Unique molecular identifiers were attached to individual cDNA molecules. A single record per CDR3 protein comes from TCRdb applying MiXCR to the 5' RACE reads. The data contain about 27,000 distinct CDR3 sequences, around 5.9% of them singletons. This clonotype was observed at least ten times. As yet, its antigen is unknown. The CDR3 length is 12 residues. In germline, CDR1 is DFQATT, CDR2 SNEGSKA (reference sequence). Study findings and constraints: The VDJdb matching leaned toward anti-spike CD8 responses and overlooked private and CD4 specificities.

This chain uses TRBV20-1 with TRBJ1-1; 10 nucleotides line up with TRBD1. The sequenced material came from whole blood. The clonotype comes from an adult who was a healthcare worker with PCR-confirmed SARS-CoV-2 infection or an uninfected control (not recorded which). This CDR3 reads CRADRGVDEAFF. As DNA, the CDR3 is TGCAGAGCGGACAGGGGGGTGGATGAAGCTTTCTTT.